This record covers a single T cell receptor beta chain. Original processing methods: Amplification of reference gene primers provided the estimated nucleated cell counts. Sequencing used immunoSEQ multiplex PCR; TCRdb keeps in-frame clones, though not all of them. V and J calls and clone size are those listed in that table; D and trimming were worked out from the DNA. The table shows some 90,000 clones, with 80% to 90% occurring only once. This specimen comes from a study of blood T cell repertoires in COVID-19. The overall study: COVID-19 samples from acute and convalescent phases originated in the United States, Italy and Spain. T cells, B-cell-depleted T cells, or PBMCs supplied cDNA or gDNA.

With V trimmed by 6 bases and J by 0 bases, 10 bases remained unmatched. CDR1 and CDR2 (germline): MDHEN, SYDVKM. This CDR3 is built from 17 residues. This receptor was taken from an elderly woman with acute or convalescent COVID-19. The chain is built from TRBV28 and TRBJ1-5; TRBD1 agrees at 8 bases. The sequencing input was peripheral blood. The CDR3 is CASSRGQEAYSNQPQHF. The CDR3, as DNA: TGTGCCAGCAGCCGGGGACAGGAAGCATATAGCAATCAGCCCCAGCATTTT.